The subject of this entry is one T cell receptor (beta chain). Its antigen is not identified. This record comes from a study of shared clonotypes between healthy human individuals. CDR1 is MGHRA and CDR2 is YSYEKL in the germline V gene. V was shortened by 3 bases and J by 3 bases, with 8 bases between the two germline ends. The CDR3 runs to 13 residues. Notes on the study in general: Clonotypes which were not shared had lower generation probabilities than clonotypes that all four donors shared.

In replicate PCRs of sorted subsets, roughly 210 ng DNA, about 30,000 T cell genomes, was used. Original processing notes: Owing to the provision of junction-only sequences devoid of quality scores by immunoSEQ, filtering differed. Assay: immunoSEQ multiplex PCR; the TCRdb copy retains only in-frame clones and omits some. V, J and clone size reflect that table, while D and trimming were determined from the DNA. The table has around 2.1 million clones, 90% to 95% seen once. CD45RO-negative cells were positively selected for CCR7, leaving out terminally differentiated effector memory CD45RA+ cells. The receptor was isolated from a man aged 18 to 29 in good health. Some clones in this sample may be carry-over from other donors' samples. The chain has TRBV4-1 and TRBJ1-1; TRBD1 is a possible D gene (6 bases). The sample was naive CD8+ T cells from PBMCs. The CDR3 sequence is CASSQGGHTEAFF. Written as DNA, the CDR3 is TGCGCCAGCAGCCAGGGGGGGCACACTGAAGCTTTCTTT.